This TCR beta chain was sequenced during a study of cytomegalovirus exposure and HLA in healthy donors. Use of 60 Vbeta and 13 Jbeta primers characterized the PCR. The table came from immunoSEQ multiplex PCR; TCRdb's copy has only in-frame clones and leaves some out. The data contain around 150,000 clones, 76% of them singletons. V gave up 3 bases and J gave up 2 bases; unmatched junction bases: 9. The CDR3 is 16 amino acids. Germline lookup yields CDR1 MNHEY and CDR2 SMNVEV (reference sequence). The source of this sequence is a man aged 35 to 55 in good health and CMV-seronegative. This chain joins TRBV27 and TRBJ1-1; TRBD1 matches 7 bases. Sequenced material: PBMCs. DNA for the CDR3: TGTGCCAGCAGTTTGACAGGGTTGCCCCTCAACACTGAAGCTTTCTTT. It codes for CASSLTGLPLNTEAFF.